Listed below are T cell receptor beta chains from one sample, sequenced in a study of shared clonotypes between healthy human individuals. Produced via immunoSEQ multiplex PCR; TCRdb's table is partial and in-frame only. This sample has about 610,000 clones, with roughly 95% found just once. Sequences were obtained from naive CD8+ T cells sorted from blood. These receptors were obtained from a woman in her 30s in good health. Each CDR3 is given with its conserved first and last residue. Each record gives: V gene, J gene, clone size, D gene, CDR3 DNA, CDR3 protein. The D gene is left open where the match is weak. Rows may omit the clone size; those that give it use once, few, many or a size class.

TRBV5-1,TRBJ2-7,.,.,TGCGCCAGCAGCCCTGGACTGCTCTACGAGCAGTACTTC,CASSPGLLYEQYF
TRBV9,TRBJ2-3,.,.,TGTGCCAGCAGCGTAGCGGGACTGAGCACAGATACGCAGTATTTT,CASSVAGLSTDTQYF
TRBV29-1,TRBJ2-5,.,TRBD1,TGCAGCGTTCTATTACGAACAGGGGTTGAGACCCAGTACTTC,CSVLLRTGVETQYF
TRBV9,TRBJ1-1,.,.,TGTGCCAGCAGCGTAGATAGGGAAAGCGGAAACACTGAAGCTTTCTTT,CASSVDRESGNTEAFF
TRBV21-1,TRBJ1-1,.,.,TGTGCCAGCAGCAAAGAAGGGGGCTTCGAGAACACTGAAGCTTTCTTT,CASSKEGGFENTEAFF
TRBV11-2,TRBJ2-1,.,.,TGTGCCAGCAGCTTCCCTCGCGGTAATGAGCAGTTCTTC,CASSFPRGNEQFF
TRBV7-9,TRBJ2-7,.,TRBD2,TGTGCCATGGGGGGGAGCTCCTACGAGCAGTACTTC,CAMGGSSYEQYF
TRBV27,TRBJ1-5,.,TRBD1,TGTGCCAGCAGTTATACAGGGGGAGGGCAGCCCCAGCATTTT,CASSYTGGGQPQHF
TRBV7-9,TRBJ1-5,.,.,TGTGCCAGCAGCTTGACAGACAGCGGGAATCAGCCCCAGCATTTT,CASSLTDSGNQPQHF
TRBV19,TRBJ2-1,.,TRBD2,TGTGCCAGTAGGGGCGGGAGCTCCTACAATGAGCAGTTCTTC,CASRGGSSYNEQFF
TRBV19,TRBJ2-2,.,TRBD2,TGTGCCAGTAGTATAGAGACTAGCGGGGCGCTATACACCGGGGAGCTGTTTTTT,CASSIETSGALYTGELFF
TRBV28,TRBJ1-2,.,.,TGTGCCAGCAGTTTAGTGAGGGTCCCCGGGGAGGGCTACACCTTC,CASSLVRVPGEGYTF
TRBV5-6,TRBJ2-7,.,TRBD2,TGTGCCAGCAGCTTGTTCACTAGCGGGAAGGGGGAGCAGTACTTC,CASSLFTSGKGEQYF
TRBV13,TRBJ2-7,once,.,TGTGCCAGCAGCTTATCCCTCAGGGCGAAGGAGCAGTACTTC,CASSLSLRAKEQYF